One sample yielded the 25 T cell receptor beta chains listed below, sequenced in a study of blood T cell repertoires in COVID-19. Libraries were prepared by immunoSEQ multiplex PCR; TCRdb keeps only in-frame clonotypes and omits some of them. This sample yields around 120,000 clones, of which around 79% are seen a single time; 2.3% belongs to the top ten. The sample consisted of peripheral blood. The receptor set was obtained from a man aged 65 to 85 with acute or convalescent COVID-19.

The chain has TRBV7-9 and TRBJ2-7; TRBD1 matches at 9 bases. V dropped 8 bases and J dropped 4; count of bases not matched to a gene: 12. CDR1 and CDR2 from the germline V gene are SEHNR and FQNEAQ (reference sequence). CDR3 length: 15 amino acids. CDR3 sequence reads: CASQPRPGTGYEQYF. For the CDR3, the DNA is TGTGCCAGCCAACCTCGTCCCGGGACAGGGTACGAGCAGTACTTC. The full variable domain, its missing parts supplied by reference TRBV7-9 and TRBJ2-7, is DTGVSQNPRHKITKRGQNVTFRCDPISEHNRLYWYRQTLGQGPEFLTYFQNEAQLEKSRLLSDRFSAERPKGSFSTLEIQRTEQGDSAMYLCASQPRPGTGYEQYFGPGTRLTVT.

This rearrangement joins TRBV15 to TRBJ1-2, with D hard to call. Germline CDR1 reads LNHNV; CDR2 reads YYDKDF (reference sequence). There are 14 residues in the CDR3. Trimming stripped 0 bases from V and 6 bases from J, with 11 bases between. CDR3 DNA: TGTGCCACCAGCAGAGAGCGAGGGCAGGATGGCTACACCTTC. Translated: CATSRERGQDGYTF.

The rearrangement links TRBV19 to TRBJ1-5; 7 nucleotides line up with TRBD1. V shed 5 bases and J 3 bases; nucleotides not matched to a gene: 10. Germline CDR1 and CDR2: LNHDA and SQIVND (reference sequence). The CDR3 runs 16 residues. The CDR3 spells CASSLLQGNINQPQHF. DNA for the CDR3: TGTGCCAGTAGTTTACTACAGGGGAATATCAATCAGCCCCAGCATTTT.

The chain recombines TRBV2 with TRBJ1-2; TRBD1 is a possible D gene (6 bases). This CDR3 spans 12 amino acids. The V end lost 7 bases, the J end lost 2 bases, and 8 bases lay between the germline ends. The germline CDR1 and CDR2 sequences are SNHLY and FYNNEI. Here the CDR3 reads CASTQGNYGYTF. The CDR3, as DNA: TGTGCCAGCACTCAGGGGAACTATGGCTACACCTTC.

This clone has more than one count but fewer than ten. The V and J genes are TRBV28 and TRBJ1-2; D remains ambiguous. V gave up 4 bases and J gave up 4 bases, with 16 bases separating them. The germline gives CDR1 MDHEN, CDR2 SYDVKM. The CDR3 has 15 residues. The CDR3 sequence: CASSSGLSFFYGYTF. The CDR3 nucleotides read TGTGCCAGCAGTTCTGGACTGTCTTTCTTCTATGGCTACACCTTC.

The rearrangement links TRBV18 to TRBJ1-6, with D maybe TRBD1 (6 bases). The CDR3 totals 14 residues. The V gene's germline CDR1 is KGHSH and CDR2 LQKENI. The V end was cut by 6 bases, the J end by 8 bases, with 14 bases between. This CDR3 reads CASSLRQEDSPLHF. The CDR3 nucleotides are TGTGCCAGCTCCCTAAGACAGGAGGATTCACCCCTCCACTTT.

The genes are TRBV6-2 or TRBV6-3 and TRBJ2-3, with D unresolved. This CDR3 region has 14 residues. In germline, CDR1 is MNHEY, CDR2 SVGEGT. Trimming removed 2 bases from V and 7 bases from J, with 13 bases in between. The CDR3 DNA sequence: TGTGCCAGCAGTTACGAGCTGCTCAGGAATACGCAGTATTTT. This translates into CASSYELLRNTQYF.

This chain joins TRBV7-2 and TRBJ1-2, with D perhaps matching TRBD1 (6 bases). V dropped 5 bases and J dropped 5 bases, with 18 bases sitting between them. The length of the CDR3 is 15 residues. Germline values: CDR1 SGHTA, CDR2 FQGNSA. The CDR3 DNA is TGTGCCAGCAGCCCTTCCCCGACAGGCTTATATGGCTACACCTTC. Translation: CASSPSPTGLYGYTF.

V usage is TRBV27 and J usage is TRBJ1-1; no clear D. V lost 3 bases and J 2 bases, leaving 7 bases between the germline ends. The CDR3 totals 13 residues. From germline, CDR1 is MNHEY and CDR2 SMNVEV (reference sequence). The CDR3 reads CASSLSRNTEAFF. The CDR3 nucleotides read TGTGCCAGCAGTTTGAGCCGTAACACTGAAGCTTTCTTT.

The table lists this clone with a few counts. The rearrangement joins TRBV7-9 to TRBJ1-2; no clear D. This CDR3 comprises 14 residues. Between the trimmed V and J ends, which lost 1 base and 1 base, there was a span of 7 bases. Germline V gene sequence: CDR1 SEHNR, CDR2 FQNEAQ (reference sequence). The CDR3 DNA reads TGTGCCAGCAGCTTAGACAGCAATAACTATGGCTACACCTTC. Protein: CASSLDSNNYGYTF.

This clone was counted a single time. This chain joins TRBV28 and TRBJ2-1; D perhaps matches TRBD2 (6 bases). Deletions cut 8 bases from V and 1 base from J, with 18 bases between. There are 16 residues in the CDR3. Germline V gene data show CDR1 as MDHEN and CDR2 as SYDVKM. The CDR3 spells CASGPGGANSYNEQFF. The CDR3 DNA reads as TGTGCCAGCGGACCTGGCGGGGCTAATTCCTACAATGAGCAGTTCTTC.

J is TRBJ2-1 and V is TRBV12-5; 8 nucleotides match TRBD1. J was trimmed by 3 bases and V by 5 bases; bases with no gene match: 3. The CDR3 length is 14 residues. Germline CDR1 reads LGHNT; CDR2 reads FRNRAP. CDR3 DNA: TGTGCTAGTGGTCGGACAGGGAACTACAATGAGCAGTTCTTC. Its translation: CASGRTGNYNEQFF.

The genes are TRBV6-2 or TRBV6-3 and TRBJ2-7, with 7 bases fitting TRBD1. J gave up 10 bases and V 4 bases, and 10 bases lay outside the gene matches. This CDR3 is built from 13 residues. The germline V gene encodes CDR1 MNHEY and CDR2 SVGEGT. This CDR3 reads CASSLNQGEDQYF. In DNA form, the CDR3 reads TGTGCCAGCAGTTTGAATCAGGGGGAAGACCAGTACTTC.

The CDR3 region is CASGVKRGVTDTQYF. CDR3 in DNA: TGTGCCAGCGGGGTAAAGCGGGGAGTCACAGATACGCAGTATTTT. The chain combines TRBV9 with TRBJ2-3, with 7 bases that match TRBD2. Germline lookup yields CDR1 SGDLS and CDR2 YYNGEE. The V segment lost 7 bases and the J segment 2 bases; nucleotides outside the gene matches: 10. This CDR3 contains 15 residues.

The chain combines TRBV19 with TRBJ1-3, with a weak D call TRBD1 (6 bases). V was cut by 3 bases and J by 7 bases, with 10 bases left in between. The CDR3 length is 13 residues. Germline lookup yields CDR1 LNHDA and CDR2 SQIVND (reference sequence). CDR3 sequence: CASSIPGQNTIYF. DNA for the CDR3: TGTGCCAGTAGTATCCCCGGACAGAACACCATATATTTT.

V gene TRBV5-3 combines with J gene TRBJ1-2; D may be TRBD1 (6 bases). TRBV5-3 is placed among ORFs of uncertain function. This CDR3 spans 14 amino acids. The germline V and J ends were trimmed by 4 bases and 3 bases, with 13 bases remaining between them. This CDR3 is CARSSRQADYGYTF. Written as DNA, the CDR3 is TGTGCCAGAAGCAGCCGACAGGCCGACTATGGCTACACCTTC.

This clone was counted only a few times. The chain links TRBV6-1 to TRBJ1-2, with no clear D. The CDR3 length is 18 residues. V was clipped by 2 bases and J by 1 base, with 20 bases between them. CDR1 and CDR2 (germline): MNHNS, SASEGT. The CDR3 region is CASSESRGGVGVNYGYTF. The CDR3 nucleotides read TGTGCCAGCAGTGAATCTAGAGGCGGGGTAGGAGTTAACTATGGCTACACCTTC.

This chain connects TRBV4-2 to TRBJ1-2; 7 bases are shared with TRBD1. With 0 bases clipped from V and 5 bases from J, the junction kept 9 bases outside the gene matches. Looked up from germline, CDR1 is LGHNA and CDR2 is YNFKEQ. The CDR3 consists of 16 residues. The CDR3 loop reads CASSQESRGLGYGYTF. The CDR3 nucleotides read TGTGCCAGCAGCCAAGAGTCTAGGGGGCTTGGGTATGGCTACACCTTC.

The rearrangement joins TRBV9 to TRBJ1-6, with D maybe TRBD1 (6 bases). Trimming removed 3 bases from V and 7 bases from J, with 14 bases in between. Germline V gene sequence: CDR1 SGDLS, CDR2 YYNGEE. This CDR3 contains 15 residues. The CDR3 DNA reads TGTGCCAGCAGCGCGCGGGAGGGGACAAATTCACCCCTCCACTTT. The encoded protein is CASSAREGTNSPLHF.

The V call is TRBV5-8, the J call TRBJ1-1; a weak D match, TRBD1 (6 bases). The CDR3 runs 15 residues. V was shortened by 0 bases and J by 2 bases, with 11 bases between the two germline ends. Germline V gene data show CDR1 as SGHTS and CDR2 as YDEGEE. The CDR3 here is CASSLVGGPNTEAFF. The DNA of the CDR3 is TGTGCCAGCAGCTTGGTAGGGGGTCCCAACACTGAAGCTTTCTTT.

The genes are TRBV5-6 and TRBJ2-1, with a possible D match to TRBD2 (6 bases). CDR3 length: 13 amino acids. V lost 1 base and J lost 6, with 8 bases in between. From germline, CDR1 is SGHDT and CDR2 YYEEEE. The CDR3 DNA is TGTGCCAGCAGCTTGTCCGGGGGCAATGAGCAGTTCTTC. Its protein is CASSLSGGNEQFF.

This chain joins TRBV29-1 and TRBJ2-7; a weak D match, TRBD1 (6 bases). CDR3 size: 14 residues. In germline, CDR1 is SQVTM, CDR2 ANQGSEA. The germline V and J ends were trimmed by 6 bases and 4 bases, with 19 bases remaining between them. The DNA for the CDR3 is TGCAGCGTCCAACAGGGCCGCCTTCCATACGAGCAGTACTTC. As protein: CSVQQGRLPYEQYF.

The chain recombines TRBV18 with TRBJ1-1; no definite D call. The CDR3 extends over 13 amino acids. Trimming pared 0 bases from V and 9 bases from J, leaving 11 bases between. Looked up from germline, CDR1 is KGHSH and CDR2 is LQKENI. CDR3 DNA sequence: TGTGCCAGCTCACCACCGTTCGACATTCAAGCTTTCTTT. Its protein product is CASSPPFDIQAFF.

This clone has a handful of counts. The rearrangement joins TRBV6-2 or TRBV6-3 to TRBJ2-7, with no clear D. Germline CDR1 MNHEY, CDR2 SVGEGT. The CDR3 is 11 amino acids. With 6 bases removed from V and 4 bases from J, the gap between germline ends came to 7 bases. The CDR3 reads CASSDGYEQYF. The CDR3 bases are TGTGCCAGCAGCGACGGGTACGAGCAGTACTTC.

The genes are TRBV5-1 and TRBJ2-3; 11 positions agree with TRBD2. This CDR3 has 20 residues. J was trimmed by 1 base and V by 0 bases; bases with no gene match: 13. The germline CDR1 and CDR2 sequences are SGHRS and YFSETQ. DNA for the CDR3: TGCGCCAGCAGCTTGGCCTCTAGCGGGGGGCCCCTCCTTGGCACAGATACGCAGTATTTT. The encoded protein is CASSLASSGGPLLGTDTQYF.